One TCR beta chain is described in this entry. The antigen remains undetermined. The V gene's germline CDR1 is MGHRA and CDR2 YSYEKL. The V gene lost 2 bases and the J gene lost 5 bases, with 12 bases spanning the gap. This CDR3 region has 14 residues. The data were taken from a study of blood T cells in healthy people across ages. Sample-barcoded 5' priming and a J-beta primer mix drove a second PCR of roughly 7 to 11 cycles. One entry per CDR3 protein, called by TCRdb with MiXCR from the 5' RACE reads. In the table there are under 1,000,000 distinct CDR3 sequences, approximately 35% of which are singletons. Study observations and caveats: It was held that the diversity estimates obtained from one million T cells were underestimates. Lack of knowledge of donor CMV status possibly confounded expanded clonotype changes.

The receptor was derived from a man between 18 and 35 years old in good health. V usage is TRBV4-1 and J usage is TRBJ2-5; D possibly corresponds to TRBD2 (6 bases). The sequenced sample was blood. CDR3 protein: CASSQPPRGETQYF. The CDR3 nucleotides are TGCGCCAGCAGCCAACCCCCTCGGGGGGAGACCCAGTACTTC.